This TCR beta chain was captured by sequencing in a study of blood T cell repertoires in COVID-19. Across the study: Samples representing acute and convalescent COVID-19 were sourced from the United States, Italy and Spain. From T cells, B-cell-depleted T cells, or PBMCs came the material, which was cDNA or gDNA.

Those enrolled, adults aged roughly 18 to 90 years, came from around 24 US areas. From germline, CDR1 is SGHRS and CDR2 YFSETQ. V shed 5 bases and J 6 bases; nucleotides not matched to a gene: 2. The CDR3 has 14 residues. As originally analysed: Nucleated cell counts were estimated from reference gene primer amplification. This table comes from immunoSEQ multiplex PCR, and its TCRdb copy is limited to in-frame clones, with some not included. V and J calls and clone size come straight from that table; D and trimming were deduced from the DNA. The data contain 300,000 to 400,000 clones, approximately 88% of them singletons.

Input material: PBMCs or T cells enriched from blood (not recorded which). The chain joins TRBV5-1 to TRBJ2-2; 12 positions agree with TRBD1. The TCR sequence derives from a man in his thirties or forties who had recovered from COVID-19. CDR3 DNA sequence: TGCGCCAGCAGGGGACAGGGGGCATCCGGGGAGCTGTTTTTT. Translating gives CASRGQGASGELFF.